Sequencing of this TCR beta chain was carried out in a study of blood T cell repertoires in COVID-19. Generated by immunoSEQ multiplex PCR, the TCRdb table keeps only in-frame clones and is missing some. This table holds approximately 150,000 clones, 84% found once. CDR3 length equals 15 residues. CDR1 is SGHTA and CDR2 is FQGNSA in the germline V gene. V lost 1 base and J lost 7, with 14 bases in between. The chain couples TRBV7-2 to TRBJ1-5; weak D call: TRBD1 (5 bases). Sequenced input: peripheral blood. The TCR comes from a man in his 60s with acute or convalescent COVID-19. In DNA form, the CDR3 reads TGTGCCAGCAGCTTAGGGGGAGGGACGATCCAGCCCCAGCATTTT. Protein sequence: CASSLGGGTIQPQHF.